The text below deals with one TCR beta chain. The sample originates from a study of shared clonotypes between healthy human individuals. Measured with immunoSEQ multiplex PCR; TCRdb has only the in-frame clones, and not every one. The sample yields over a million clones, approximately 97% seen once. The CDR3 consists of 18 residues. V was clipped by 5 bases and J by 4 bases; unmatched bases: 16. Germline V gene data show CDR1 as SEHNR and CDR2 as FQNEAQ (reference sequence). CD45RA+ naive and CD45RA-negative memory subsets were separated from CD4+ cells. The TCR originated in a man aged 25-40 years in good health. The sequenced material came from naive CD4+ T cells sorted from blood. Sample subset: CD45RA+ positively selected. V is TRBV7-9 and J is TRBJ1-1, with TRBD1 matching 10 bases. The CDR3 sequence is CASSQKLGGTGVSTEAFF. Written as DNA, the CDR3 is TGTGCCAGCAGCCAGAAATTAGGAGGGACAGGGGTAAGCACTGAAGCTTTCTTT.